This TCR beta chain was retrieved from a study of blood T cells in healthy people across ages (dated by TCRdb to the mid-2010s). About the full investigation: In model experiments, template switching captured about one uniquely barcoded TCR beta cDNA molecule for every two T cells. To track age-related changes in TCR beta repertoire diversity, the study relied on deep sequencing normalized with unique cDNA molecular identifiers. The donors were split into four age groups: young (average 16 years), middle-aged (39), aged (more than 55) and long-lived (approximately 80). To avoid experimental bias, donors of different ages were spread randomly across the sequencing lanes. Using the same blood draw, the study looked at two additional independent replicas of 1 million unique cDNA reads for two donors, one aged 18 to 30 and the other aged 80 or older.

The library was obtained by 5' RACE. The second PCR ran for roughly 6 to 11 cycles and used a J-beta primer mix along with a sample-barcoded 5' primer. A unique molecular identifier was introduced onto each TCR beta cDNA molecule by a template-switch 5' adaptor carrying 12 random nucleotides. Each sample yielded at least 3 million CDR3-containing paired-end reads. First-strand cDNA synthesis was performed from all RNA using the Mint cDNA synthesis kit, with priming by a TRBC-specific oligonucleotide. After uracil-DNA glycosylase treatment, a first 18-cycle PCR used universal primers M1SS and BC2_uni_R on all cDNA. Processing in the source paper ran as follows. For normalization, 1 million high-quality reads, each with a distinct molecular identifier, were randomly selected from each sample. Instead of being binned into consensus sequences, reads with shared molecular identifiers were discarded. CDR3 identification, clonotype clustering and error correction used MiTCR with a Q25 quality threshold and the strictest error-elimination algorithm. Lower-bound total TCR beta diversity was estimated with a nonparametric unseen species model using Euler transformation. Starting from the raw public reads, TCRdb applied fastp trimming at Q25, assembled clones with MiXCR and retained in-frame beta chains. Each record represents a unique CDR3 protein, reported with the most common genes and DNA among its rows. These V and J calls are TCRdb output, not the study's own analysis. This sample comprises roughly 1.9 million distinct CDR3 sequences, roughly 43% of them detected only once. 23% of the sample goes to the ten largest clones.

Trimming accounts for 4 bases at V and 1 base at J, while the number of junction bases matched to no gene is 10. Taken from cysteine to phenylalanine, the CDR3 has 16 residues. Of all the DNA, just the CDR3 is kept, 48 bases in frame from base 1. According to the germline V gene (reference sequence), CDR1 reads SGHKS and CDR2 reads YYEKEE. Systemically healthy Caucasian individuals from Russia, 35 to 50 in total and aged roughly 6 to 95 years, were included as donors. Ten milliliters of peripheral blood were drawn from each donor into EDTA-treated Vacutainer tubes. Ficoll-Paque density-gradient centrifugation was used to isolate PBMCs, with at least 6.5 million per sample. Total RNA, at least 5 micrograms per sample, was extracted from PBMCs with Trizol reagent. For every donor, an aliquot of PBMCs went through flow cytometry to measure the percentages of naive CD45RAhigh/CD27high T cells. Concerning this clonotype itself: There is no known antigen for this receptor. No qualities accompany the bases; no much larger clone lies one base away.

Broader findings and caveats from the paper: There was a strong correlation between observed TCR beta diversity and the percentage of naive T cells measured by flow cytometry. Compared with the aged group, the long-lived group had more naive CD4+ T cells, fewer expanded clones and increased TCR diversity, a pattern suggesting age selection. Because the CMV infection status of the donors was unknown, age-related changes in expanded clonotypes may potentially have been confounded. Total diversity estimates from one million sequenced T cells were considered lower bounds and underestimates. As age increased, observed TCR beta diversity per million T cells dropped in a roughly linear way, and a significant reduction was already evident by age 40. Conclusive comparison of naive and antigen-experienced compartments was prevented by the profiling of bulk unsorted PBMCs.

Recombination joined TRBV5-5 with TRBJ2-7, with 8 bases aligning to TRBD2. This sequence originates from a human donor in good health. Input material: blood. The DNA is as follows: TGTGCCAGCAGCAAGCCCTCGGCGGGGGGTTCCTACGAGCAGTACTTC. This gives the protein CASSKPSAGGSYEQYF.